This T cell receptor (beta chain) was obtained from a study of CD8 T cells in ankylosing spondylitis. Study-wide results and limits: Disease-linked clones bore a CD8+ phenotype and were relatively rare in peripheral blood. For ankylosing spondylitis blood, a TCR beta motif of 8 or 9 highly homologous variants appeared characteristic.

From the 5' RACE reads, TCRdb called clonotypes with MiXCR, one entry per CDR3 protein. The data hold about 140,000 distinct CDR3 sequences, with roughly 11% observed a single time. Concerning this clonotype: Its target is not known.

The source material was blood, either unsorted or a sorted T cell fraction (not recorded which). The clonotype was recovered from a female donor with ankylosing spondylitis or in good health (not recorded which).

The CDR3, as DNA: TGTGCCAGCAACGGACAGGGGGCAAATTCACCCCTCCACTTT. Its translation: CASNGQGANSPLHF. The chain links TRBV2 to TRBJ1-6; 11 positions agree with TRBD1. The CDR3 totals 14 residues. CDR1 is SNHLY and CDR2 is FYNNEI in the germline V gene. Trimming took 7 bases from V and 7 from J; bases not matched to a gene: 3.